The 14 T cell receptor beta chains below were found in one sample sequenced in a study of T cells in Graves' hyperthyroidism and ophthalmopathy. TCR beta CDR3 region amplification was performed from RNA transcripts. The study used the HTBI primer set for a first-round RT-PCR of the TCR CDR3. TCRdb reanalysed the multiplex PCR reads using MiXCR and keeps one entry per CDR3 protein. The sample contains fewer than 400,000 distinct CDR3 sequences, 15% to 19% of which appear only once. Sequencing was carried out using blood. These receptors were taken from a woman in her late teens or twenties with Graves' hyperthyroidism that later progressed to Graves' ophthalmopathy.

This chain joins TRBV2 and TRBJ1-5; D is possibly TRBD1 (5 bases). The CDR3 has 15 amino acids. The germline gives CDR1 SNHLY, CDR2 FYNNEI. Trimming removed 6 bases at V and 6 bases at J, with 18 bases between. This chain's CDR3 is CASSAEGIVGQPQHF. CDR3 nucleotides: TGTGCCAGCAGCGCGGAGGGGATTGTGGGTCAGCCCCAGCATTTT.

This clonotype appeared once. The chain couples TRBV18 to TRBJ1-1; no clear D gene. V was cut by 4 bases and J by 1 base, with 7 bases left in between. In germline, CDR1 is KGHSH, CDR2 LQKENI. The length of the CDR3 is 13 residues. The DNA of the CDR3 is TGTGCCAGCTCACTCAGCCAGAACACTGAAGCTTTCTTT. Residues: CASSLSQNTEAFF.

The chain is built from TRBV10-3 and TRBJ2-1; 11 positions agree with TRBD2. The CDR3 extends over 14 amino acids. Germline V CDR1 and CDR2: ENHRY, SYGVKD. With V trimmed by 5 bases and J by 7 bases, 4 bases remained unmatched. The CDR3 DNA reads TGTGCCATCAGTACTAGCGGGAGTTGGAATGAGCAGTTCTTC. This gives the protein CAISTSGSWNEQFF.

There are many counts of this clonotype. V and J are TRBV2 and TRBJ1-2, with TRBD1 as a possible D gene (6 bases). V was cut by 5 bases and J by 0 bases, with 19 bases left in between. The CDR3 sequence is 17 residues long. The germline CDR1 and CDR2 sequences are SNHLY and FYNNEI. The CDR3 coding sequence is TGTGCCAGCAGTAGCTTGAGCAGGGGCCTTTCTAACTATGGCTACACCTTC. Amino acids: CASSSLSRGLSNYGYTF.

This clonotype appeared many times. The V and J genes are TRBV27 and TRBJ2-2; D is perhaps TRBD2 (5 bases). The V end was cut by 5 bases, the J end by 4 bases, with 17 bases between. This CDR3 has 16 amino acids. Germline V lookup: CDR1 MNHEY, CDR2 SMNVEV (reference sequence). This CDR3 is CASSPDSATVTGELFF. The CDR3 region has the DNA TGTGCCAGCAGTCCGGACTCCGCTACAGTCACCGGGGAGCTGTTTTTT.

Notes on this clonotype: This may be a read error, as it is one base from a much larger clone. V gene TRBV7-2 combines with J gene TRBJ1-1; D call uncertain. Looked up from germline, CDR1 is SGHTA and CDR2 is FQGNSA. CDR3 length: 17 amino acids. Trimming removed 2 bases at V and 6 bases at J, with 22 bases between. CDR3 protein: CASSLRSIGGDDAEAFF. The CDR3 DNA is TGTGCCAGCAGCTTAAGATCTATAGGTGGCGACGACGCTGAAGCTTTCTTT.

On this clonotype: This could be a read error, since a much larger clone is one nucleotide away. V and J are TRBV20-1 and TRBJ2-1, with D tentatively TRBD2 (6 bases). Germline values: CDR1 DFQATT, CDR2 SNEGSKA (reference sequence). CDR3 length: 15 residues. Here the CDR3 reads CSAAEEGSSYNERFF. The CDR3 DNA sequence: TGCAGTGCTGCGGAGGAGGGGAGCTCCTACAATGAGCGGTTCTTC.

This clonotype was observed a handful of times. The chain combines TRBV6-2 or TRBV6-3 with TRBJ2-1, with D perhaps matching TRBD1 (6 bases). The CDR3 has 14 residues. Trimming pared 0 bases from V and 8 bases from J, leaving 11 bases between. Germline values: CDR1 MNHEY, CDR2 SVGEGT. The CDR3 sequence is CASSYSQGPDEQFF. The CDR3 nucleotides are TGTGCCAGCAGTTACTCCCAGGGGCCCGATGAGCAGTTCTTC.

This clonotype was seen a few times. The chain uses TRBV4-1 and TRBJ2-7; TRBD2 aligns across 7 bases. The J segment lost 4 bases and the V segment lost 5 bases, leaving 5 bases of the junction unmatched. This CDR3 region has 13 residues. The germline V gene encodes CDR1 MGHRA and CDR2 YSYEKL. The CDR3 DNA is TGCGCCAGCAGCAACGGCGGGGGATACGAGCAGTACTTC. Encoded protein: CASSNGGGYEQYF.

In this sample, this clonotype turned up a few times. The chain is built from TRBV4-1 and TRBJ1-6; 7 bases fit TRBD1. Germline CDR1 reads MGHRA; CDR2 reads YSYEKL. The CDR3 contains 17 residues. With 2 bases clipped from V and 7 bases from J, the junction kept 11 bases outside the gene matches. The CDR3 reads CASSQPPGQKRNSPLHF. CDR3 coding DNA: TGCGCCAGCAGCCAACCGCCGGGACAGAAAAGAAATTCACCCCTCCACTTT.

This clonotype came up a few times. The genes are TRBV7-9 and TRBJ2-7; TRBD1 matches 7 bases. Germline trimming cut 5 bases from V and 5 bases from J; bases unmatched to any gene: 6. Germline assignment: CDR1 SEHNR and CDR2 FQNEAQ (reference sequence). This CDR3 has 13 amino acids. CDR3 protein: CASSPRTGHEQYF. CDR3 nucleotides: TGTGCCAGCAGCCCTAGGACAGGCCACGAGCAGTACTTC.

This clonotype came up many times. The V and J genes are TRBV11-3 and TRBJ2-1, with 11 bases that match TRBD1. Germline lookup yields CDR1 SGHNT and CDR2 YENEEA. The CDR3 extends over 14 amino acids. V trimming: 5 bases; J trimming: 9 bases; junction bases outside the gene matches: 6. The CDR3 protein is CASSPGQGAGEQFF. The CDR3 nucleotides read TGTGCCAGCAGCCCCGGACAGGGGGCTGGTGAGCAGTTCTTC.

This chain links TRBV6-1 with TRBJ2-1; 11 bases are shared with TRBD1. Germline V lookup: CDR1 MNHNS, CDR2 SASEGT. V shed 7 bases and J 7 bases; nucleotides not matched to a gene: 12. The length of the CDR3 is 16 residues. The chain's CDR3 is CASNFIGTGGTNEQFF. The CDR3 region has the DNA TGTGCCAGCAATTTTATCGGGACAGGGGGGACAAATGAGCAGTTCTTC.

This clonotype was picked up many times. CDR3 protein: CAWSEFAGTGETQYF. The CDR3 region has the DNA TGTGCCTGGAGTGAATTTGCAGGAACGGGAGAGACCCAGTACTTC. This rearrangement joins TRBV30 to TRBJ2-5; D is uncertain. CDR1 and CDR2 from the germline V gene are GTSNPN and SVGIG (reference sequence). There are 15 residues in the CDR3. Trimming left V 1 base short and J 4 bases short, with 16 bases between.